These 26 T cell receptor beta chains share one sample of origin, sequenced in a study of blood T cell repertoires in COVID-19. Assay: immunoSEQ multiplex PCR; the TCRdb copy retains only in-frame clones and omits some. This table holds roughly 340,000 clones, 75% to 90% found once. Sequencing used PBMCs or T cells enriched from blood (not recorded which). Source of these receptors: a man younger than 35 who had recovered from COVID-19.

The gene calls are TRBV7-2 and TRBJ2-7, with 10 bases identical to TRBD2. After removal of 2 bases from V and 6 bases from J, the junction contained 10 bases not matched to a gene. The germline CDR1 and CDR2 sequences are SGHTA and FQGNSA. The CDR3 contains 16 residues. As DNA, the CDR3 is TGTGCCAGCAGCTTATTTAGTGGGGTAGCGGGAGGCGAGCAGTACTTC. It specifies CASSLFSGVAGGEQYF.

V is TRBV7-7 and J is TRBJ2-2; D gene uncertain. V lost 5 bases and J lost 2, with 3 bases in between. Germline loops: CDR1 SSHAT, CDR2 FNYEAQ (reference sequence). This CDR3 region has 12 residues. The CDR3 region is CASSTNTGELFF. In DNA, the CDR3 is TGTGCCAGCAGCACAAACACCGGGGAGCTGTTTTTT. Combining the CDR3 with reference TRBV7-7 and TRBJ2-2 gives the whole variable domain GAGVSQSPRYKVTKRGQDVTLRCDPISSHATLYWYQQALGQGPEFLTYFNYEAQPDKSGLPSDRFSAERPEGSISTLTIQRTEQRDSAMYRCASSTNTGELFFGEGSRLTVL.

This clone was recorded a few times. The CDR3 loop is CATSRYGDTQYF. CDR3 DNA sequence: TGTGCCACCAGCAGATACGGAGATACGCAGTATTTT. The rearrangement joins TRBV15 to TRBJ2-3, with D uncertain. Looked up from germline, CDR1 is LNHNV and CDR2 is YYDKDF (reference sequence). V lost 2 bases, J lost 5 bases, and 5 bases lay in between. CDR3 length: 12 residues.

V gene TRBV28 combines with J gene TRBJ1-3; 10 positions match TRBD1. Trimming cost V 5 bases and J 5 bases; bases outside gene matches: 6. Germline lookup yields CDR1 MDHEN and CDR2 SYDVKM. This CDR3 region has 15 residues. The CDR3 reads CASSPRGQGRNTIYF. CDR3 sequence (DNA): TGTGCCAGCAGTCCTCGGGGACAGGGGAGAAACACCATATATTTT.

This clone was detected only once. The V call is TRBV9, the J call TRBJ2-1; weak D call: TRBD2 (5 bases). The germline V and J ends were trimmed by 7 bases and 3 bases, with 11 bases remaining between them. CDR1 SGDLS and CDR2 YYNGEE come from the germline V gene. This CDR3 has 13 residues. The CDR3 DNA follows: TGTGCCAGCTCCAGGACTGTCTACAATGAGCAGTTCTTC. This encodes CASSRTVYNEQFF.

The chain couples TRBV7-2 to TRBJ1-2; the D gene is possibly TRBD1 (5 bases). Trimming took off 5 bases at V and 6 bases at J, with 16 bases between the two ends. The germline V gene encodes CDR1 SGHTA and CDR2 FQGNSA. This CDR3 comprises 14 residues. The CDR3 DNA reads TGTGCCAGCAGCACCGGGCCACAAGGGGATGGCTACACCTTC. Translation: CASSTGPQGDGYTF.

V gene TRBV6-5 combines with J gene TRBJ1-1; D may be TRBD1 (5 bases). The CDR3 totals 14 residues. V was clipped by 0 bases and J by 8 bases, with 13 bases between them. Per the germline V gene, CDR1 is MNHEY and CDR2 is SVGAGI. CDR3 nucleotides: TGTGCCAGCAGTTACTCGCGGGGGGATAGGGAAGCTTTCTTT. Translated: CASSYSRGDREAFF.

This chain connects TRBV6-5 to TRBJ1-1, with 9 bases matching TRBD1. V lost 5 bases to trimming and J lost 6 bases; unmatched junction nucleotides: 10. Per the germline V gene, CDR1 is MNHEY and CDR2 is SVGAGI. This CDR3 comprises 15 residues. The CDR3 DNA is TGTGCCAGCAGTATGATCCCGGGACAGGGCCCTGAAGCTTTCTTT. As protein: CASSMIPGQGPEAFF.

This chain uses TRBV6-5 with TRBJ2-7; D is possibly TRBD2 (6 bases). CDR3 length: 14 residues. CDR1 is MNHEY, CDR2 SVGAGI, per germline. V dropped 5 bases and J dropped 4 bases, with 15 bases sitting between them. The CDR3 DNA reads TGTGCCAGCAGTCCACCCGGGAGCGGGTACGAGCAGTACTTC. Translated, it gives CASSPPGSGYEQYF.

V and J are TRBV10-3 and TRBJ2-7; a possible D gene is TRBD1 (7 bases). The CDR3 length is 13 residues. The germline V gene encodes CDR1 ENHRY and CDR2 SYGVKD. Trimming removed 11 bases at V and 5 bases at J, with 19 bases between. The CDR3 DNA is TGTGCCGCGAAGGGGGGACAGATCAACGAGCAGTACTTC. Its protein product is CAAKGGQINEQYF.

The table lists this clone with a few counts. In the same sample, other DNA sequences code for this CDR3. The chain joins TRBV20-1 to TRBJ1-2; TRBD1 might be the D (5 bases). Germline assignment: CDR1 DFQATT and CDR2 SNEGSKA (reference sequence). The CDR3 runs to 11 residues. V was pared by 6 bases and J by 2 bases, with 7 bases between. The CDR3 region is CSAGGNYGYTF. The CDR3 region has the DNA TGCAGTGCGGGGGGGAACTATGGCTACACCTTC.

The V and J genes are TRBV6-5 and TRBJ2-7; possible D gene TRBD1, 6 bases. V dropped 0 bases and J dropped 3 bases, with 15 bases sitting between them. The length of the CDR3 is 16 residues. Looked up from germline, CDR1 is MNHEY and CDR2 is SVGAGI. The CDR3 protein is CASSYSRGRGIYEQYF. DNA of the CDR3: TGTGCCAGCAGTTACTCGAGGGGGAGAGGGATCTACGAGCAGTACTTC.

CDR3 residues: CASSSPGTGLNQPQHF. CDR3 in DNA: TGTGCCAGCAGTTCTCCCGGGACAGGGCTCAATCAGCCCCAGCATTTT. This chain joins TRBV6-5 and TRBJ1-5; 9 bases are a match to TRBD1. In germline, CDR1 is MNHEY, CDR2 SVGAGI. The trim removed 4 bases at V and 3 bases at J, leaving 7 bases unmatched. This CDR3 has 16 residues.

This clone was observed once. This rearrangement joins TRBV28 to TRBJ2-2; 8 bases fit TRBD2. The V segment lost 7 bases and the J segment 4 bases; nucleotides outside the gene matches: 11. The CDR3 is made up of 16 amino acids. Germline CDR1 is MDHEN and CDR2 is SYDVKM. The DNA for the CDR3 is TGTGCCAGCACTCTCTTAAGGAGCGGGGGCACCGGGGAGCTGTTTTTT. As protein: CASTLLRSGGTGELFF.

The chain combines TRBV19 with TRBJ1-4; D is ambiguous. Trimming left V 3 bases short and J 6 bases short, with 14 bases between. CDR1 is LNHDA and CDR2 is SQIVND in the germline V gene (reference sequence). The CDR3 length is 15 residues. CDR3 in DNA: TGTGCCAGTAGTATCGCGGACGGCGGGGATGAAAAACTGTTTTTT. Amino acids: CASSIADGGDEKLFF. Together with reference TRBV19 and TRBJ1-4, the CDR3 gives the full variable domain: DGGITQSPKYLFRKEGQNVTLSCEQNLNHDAMYWYRQDPGQGLRLIYYSQIVNDFQKGDIAEGYSVSREKKESFPLTVTSAQKNPTAFYLCASSIADGGDEKLFFGSGTQLSVL.

Only one count was recorded for this clone. Germline is not matched at one junction end, which may reflect a read error. The chain is built from TRBV3-1 (or the pseudogene TRBV3-2) and TRBJ2-7, with 13 bases that match TRBD2. This CDR3 has 16 amino acids. Germline V gives CDR1 LGHDT, CDR2 YNNKEL (reference sequence). CDR3 region: CASTWTSGSYQSNYVF. CDR3 nucleotides: TGTGCCAGCACCTGGACTAGCGGGAGTTATCAATCAAATTACGTCTTC.

The chain uses TRBV29-1 and TRBJ2-5; TRBD1 might be the D (6 bases). V was clipped by 6 bases and J by 2 bases, with 13 bases between them. From germline, CDR1 is SQVTM and CDR2 ANQGSEA. This CDR3 has 13 amino acids. CDR3 loop: CSVRRTVQETQYF. The CDR3 nucleotides are TGCAGCGTCCGAAGGACAGTACAAGAGACCCAGTACTTC.

V usage is TRBV6-1 and J usage is TRBJ1-2; 8 nucleotides agree with TRBD1. J lost 2 bases, V lost 3 bases, and 5 bases had no gene match. The germline V gene encodes CDR1 MNHNS and CDR2 SASEGT. This CDR3 has 15 amino acids. CDR3 sequence (DNA): TGTGCCAGCAGTGAGCCGGGACAGGAAAACTATGGCTACACCTTC. Translation gives CASSEPGQENYGYTF.

The CDR3 DNA reads TGTGCCAGCAGCTTTTCGGGGTCCCACGAGCAGTACTTC. Translation gives CASSFSGSHEQYF. The chain carries TRBV5-4 and TRBJ2-7; D perhaps matches TRBD2 (5 bases). V lost 2 bases to trimming and J lost 5 bases, with 11 bases between them. Germline loops: CDR1 SGHNT, CDR2 YYREEE (reference sequence). The CDR3 spans 13 residues. Filled out from reference TRBV5-4 and TRBJ2-7, the complete variable domain reads ETGVTQSPTHLIKTRGQQVTLRCSSQSGHNTVSWYQQALGQGPQFIFQYYREEENGRGNFPPRFSGLQFPNYSSELNVNALELDDSALYLCASSFSGSHEQYFGPGTRLTVT.

The rearrangement links TRBV7-2 to TRBJ1-2; 8 bases match TRBD1. Germline V gives CDR1 SGHTA, CDR2 FQGNSA. Germline trimming cut 7 bases from V and 0 bases from J; bases unmatched to any gene: 7. The CDR3 consists of 15 residues. CDR3 bases: TGTGCCAGCATCCTAGAGACAGGGGCTAACTATGGCTACACCTTC. This codes for CASILETGANYGYTF.

This clone was seen only a few times. The chain is built from TRBV5-6 and TRBJ2-3; 9 positions match TRBD2. V was clipped by 0 bases and J by 2 bases; unmatched bases: 7. Per the germline V gene, CDR1 is SGHDT and CDR2 is YYEEEE. The CDR3 runs 17 residues. CDR3 DNA sequence: TGTGCCAGCAGCTTGGCGAAGCGGGGGGTACTCACAGATACGCAGTATTTT. Its protein product is CASSLAKRGVLTDTQYF. Based on the CDR3 plus reference TRBV5-6 and TRBJ2-3, the full variable domain is DAGVTQSPTHLIKTRGQQVTLRCSPKSGHDTVSWYQQALGQGPQFIFQYYEEEERQRGNFPDRFSGHQFPNYSSELNVNALLLGDSALYLCASSLAKRGVLTDTQYFGPGTRLTVL.

This rearrangement joins TRBV28 to TRBJ1-2, with 7 bases aligning to TRBD1. The ends lost 4 bases at V and 4 bases at J; junction bases unmatched: 6. Looked up from germline, CDR1 is MDHEN and CDR2 is SYDVKM. The CDR3 covers 14 residues. CDR3 nucleotide sequence: TGTGCCAGCAGTTCGGGACAGCCGCTCTATGGCTACACCTTC. Its protein product is CASSSGQPLYGYTF.

In this sample, this clone turned up once. The chain carries TRBV3-1 (or the pseudogene TRBV3-2) and TRBJ2-1; possibly TRBD1 for D (7 bases). Deletions cut 6 bases from V and 11 bases from J, with 14 bases between. Per germline, CDR1 LGHDT and CDR2 YNNKEL (reference sequence). The CDR3 has 12 amino acids. The CDR3 sequence is CASREEGAKQFF. CDR3 DNA: TGTGCCAGCAGAGAGGAGGGGGCAAAGCAGTTCTTC.

This chain uses TRBV7-2 with TRBJ2-4; possible D gene TRBD1, 6 bases. Germline V gene data show CDR1 as SGHTA and CDR2 as FQGNSA. The CDR3 runs to 16 residues. Trimming stripped 5 bases from V and 0 bases from J, with 14 bases between. CDR3 loop: CASSGQQGIAKNIQYF. DNA of the CDR3: TGTGCCAGCAGCGGACAACAGGGAATAGCCAAAAACATTCAGTACTTC.

The chain recombines TRBV7-2 with TRBJ2-5; a possible D gene is TRBD2 (6 bases). V was pared by 5 bases and J by 2 bases, with 21 bases between. The CDR3 has 17 amino acids. Germline assignment: CDR1 SGHTA and CDR2 FQGNSA. CDR3 nucleotide sequence: TGTGCCAGCAGCACTACGTTGGGACTTAGCCGGCAAGAGACCCAGTACTTC. It translates to CASSTTLGLSRQETQYF.

The V and J genes are TRBV10-3 and TRBJ1-5; no clear D. V lost 6 bases and J 1 base, leaving 10 bases between the germline ends. The CDR3 has 14 residues. The germline V gene encodes CDR1 ENHRY and CDR2 SYGVKD. The CDR3 loop is CAISRAGSNQPQHF. Here the CDR3 DNA reads TGTGCCATCAGCCGGGCGGGGAGCAATCAGCCCCAGCATTTT.